This TCR beta chain appears in the sequencing data of a study of T-cell memory formation after mild COVID-19. Study details: TCR clusters were mostly confined to one donor each. Study observations and caveats: Of the contracting clones, CD4+ ones lay mainly in CM and EM, and CD8+ ones in EMRA. Balance between CD4 and CD8 was seen in clones contracting day 15 to 85, and a CD4+ lean was seen in later expanders.

Barcoded TCR alpha and TCR beta cDNA libraries with UMIs came from 5'RACE using constant-segment primers. TCRdb processed the 5' RACE reads anew with MiXCR; each CDR3 protein has one entry. Of fewer than 300,000 distinct CDR3 sequences listed, about a sixth are singletons. In this sample, this clonotype turned up a few times. Its antigen is undetermined. The sequence was collected from a man in his late teens or twenties who had mild COVID-19 (a few samples of this study predate the infection). Cell type and time point are not known. Specimen: PBMCs or a T cell subset sorted from them (not recorded which).

The CDR3: CSVGLAGAQETQYF. The CDR3 nucleotides read TGCAGCGTTGGTCTAGCGGGGGCCCAAGAGACCCAGTACTTC. The genes are TRBV29-1 and TRBJ2-5; 10 bases map to TRBD2. CDR1 is SQVTM, CDR2 ANQGSEA, per germline. CDR3 length: 14 amino acids. V lost 4 bases and J lost 1; bases outside the gene matches: 3.